This TCR beta chain was documented in a study of cytomegalovirus exposure and HLA in healthy donors. Study-level findings and limits: Follow-up analysis seemed to connect common viral pathogens with several of the most significant clusters identified. Productive status was seen about 90% or about 30% of the time for most TCR beta V segments in an earlier analysis.

The sample holds one count of this clone. The antigen is not known. Primers: 60 Vbeta forward and 13 Jbeta reverse. Measured with immunoSEQ multiplex PCR; TCRdb has only the in-frame clones, and not every one. The repertoire holds some 150,000 clones, with over 65% as singletons. This CDR3 has 12 residues. From germline, CDR1 is MDHEN and CDR2 SYDVKM. V lost 6 bases and J lost 3; bases outside the gene matches: 0. The clonotype was recovered from a female donor in good health and CMV-seropositive. The rearrangement uses TRBV28 and TRBJ2-3; 7 nucleotides line up with TRBD1. The source material was PBMCs. CDR3 region: CASRGQTDTQYF. The DNA for the CDR3 is TGTGCCAGCAGGGGACAGACAGATACGCAGTATTTT.